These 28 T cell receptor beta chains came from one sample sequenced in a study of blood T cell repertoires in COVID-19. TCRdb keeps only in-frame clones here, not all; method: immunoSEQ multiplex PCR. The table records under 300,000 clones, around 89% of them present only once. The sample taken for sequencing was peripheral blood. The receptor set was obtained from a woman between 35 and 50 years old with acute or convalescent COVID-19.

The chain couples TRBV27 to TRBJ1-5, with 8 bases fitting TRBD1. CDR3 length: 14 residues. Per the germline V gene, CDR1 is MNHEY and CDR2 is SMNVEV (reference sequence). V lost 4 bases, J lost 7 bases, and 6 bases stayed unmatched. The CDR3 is CASSSTGVGQPQHF. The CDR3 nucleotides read TGTGCCAGCAGTTCGACAGGGGTAGGGCAGCCCCAGCATTTT.

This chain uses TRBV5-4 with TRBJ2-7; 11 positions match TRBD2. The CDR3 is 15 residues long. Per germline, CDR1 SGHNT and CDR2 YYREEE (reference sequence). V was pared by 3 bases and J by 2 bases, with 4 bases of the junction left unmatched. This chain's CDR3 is CASSSGLAAAYEQYV. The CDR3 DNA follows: TGTGCCAGCAGCTCGGGACTAGCGGCGGCCTACGAGCAGTACGTC.

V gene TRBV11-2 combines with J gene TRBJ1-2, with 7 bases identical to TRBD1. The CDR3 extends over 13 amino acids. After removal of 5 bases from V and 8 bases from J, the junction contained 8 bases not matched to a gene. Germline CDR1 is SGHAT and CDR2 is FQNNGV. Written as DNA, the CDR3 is TGTGCCAGCAGCCCGGGGACAGCAGCCGGCTACACCTTC. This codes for CASSPGTAAGYTF.

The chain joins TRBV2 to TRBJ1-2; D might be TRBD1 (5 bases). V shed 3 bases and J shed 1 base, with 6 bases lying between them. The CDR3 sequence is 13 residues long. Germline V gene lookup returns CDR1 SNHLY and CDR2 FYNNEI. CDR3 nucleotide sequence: TGTGCCAGCAGTGAGGGGCGTAACTATGGCTACACCTTC. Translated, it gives CASSEGRNYGYTF.

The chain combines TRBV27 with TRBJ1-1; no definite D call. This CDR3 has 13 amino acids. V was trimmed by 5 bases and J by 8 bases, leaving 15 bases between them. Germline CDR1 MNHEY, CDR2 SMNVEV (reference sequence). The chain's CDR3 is CASSTTSSTEAFF. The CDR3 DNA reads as TGTGCCAGCAGTACTACCTCGTCCACGGAAGCTTTCTTT.

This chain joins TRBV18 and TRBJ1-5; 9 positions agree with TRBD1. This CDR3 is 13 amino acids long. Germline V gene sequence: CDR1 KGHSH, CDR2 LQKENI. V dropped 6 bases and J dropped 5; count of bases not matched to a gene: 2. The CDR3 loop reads CASSRTGDQPQHF. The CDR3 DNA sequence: TGTGCCAGCTCGCGGACAGGGGATCAGCCCCAGCATTTT.

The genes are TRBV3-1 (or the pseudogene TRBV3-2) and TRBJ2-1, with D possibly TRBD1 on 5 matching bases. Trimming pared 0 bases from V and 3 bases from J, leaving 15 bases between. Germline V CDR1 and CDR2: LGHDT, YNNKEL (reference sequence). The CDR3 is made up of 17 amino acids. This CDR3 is CASSQESGHPNYNEQFF. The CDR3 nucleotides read TGTGCCAGCAGCCAAGAGAGTGGACACCCTAACTACAATGAGCAGTTCTTC.

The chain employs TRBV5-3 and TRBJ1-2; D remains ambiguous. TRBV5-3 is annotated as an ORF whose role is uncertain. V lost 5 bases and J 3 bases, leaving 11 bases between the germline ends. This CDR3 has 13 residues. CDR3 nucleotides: TGTGCCAGAAGTCCTGGGGAGTACTATGGCTACACCTTC. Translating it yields CARSPGEYYGYTF.

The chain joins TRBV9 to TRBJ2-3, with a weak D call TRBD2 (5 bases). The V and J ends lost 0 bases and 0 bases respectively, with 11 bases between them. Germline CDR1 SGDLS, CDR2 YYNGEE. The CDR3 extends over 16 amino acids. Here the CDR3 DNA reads TGTGCCAGCAGCGTAGGTGGAGGCGCTAGCACAGATACGCAGTATTTT. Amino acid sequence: CASSVGGGASTDTQYF. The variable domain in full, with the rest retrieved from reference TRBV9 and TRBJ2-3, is DSGVTQTPKHLITATGQRVTLRCSPRSGDLSVYWYQQSLDQGLQFLIQYYNGEERAKGNILERFSAQQFPDLHSELNLSSLELGDSALYFCASSVGGGASTDTQYFGPGTRLTVL.

In nucleotides, the CDR3 is TGTGCCAGTAGTCCCTGGAGCGCCCTCGGAATATACGAGCAGTACGTC. Protein sequence: CASSPWSALGIYEQYV. The rearrangement joins TRBV19 to TRBJ2-7; no clear D. The germline gives CDR1 LNHDA, CDR2 SQIVND (reference sequence). The CDR3 has 16 amino acids. V gave up 5 bases and J gave up 4 bases, with 21 bases separating them.

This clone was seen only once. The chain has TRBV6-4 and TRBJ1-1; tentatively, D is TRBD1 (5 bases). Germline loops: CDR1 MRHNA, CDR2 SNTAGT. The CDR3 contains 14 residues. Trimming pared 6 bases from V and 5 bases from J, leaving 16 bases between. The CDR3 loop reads CASSPGYFETEAFF. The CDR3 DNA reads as TGTGCCAGCAGCCCAGGGTATTTTGAGACTGAAGCTTTCTTT.

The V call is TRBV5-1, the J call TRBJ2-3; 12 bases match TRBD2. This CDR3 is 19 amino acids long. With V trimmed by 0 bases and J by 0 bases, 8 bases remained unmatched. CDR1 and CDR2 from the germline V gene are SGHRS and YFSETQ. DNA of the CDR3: TGCGCCAGCAGCTTGGGACCCGGACTAGCGGGGCCTAGCACAGATACGCAGTATTTT. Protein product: CASSLGPGLAGPSTDTQYF.

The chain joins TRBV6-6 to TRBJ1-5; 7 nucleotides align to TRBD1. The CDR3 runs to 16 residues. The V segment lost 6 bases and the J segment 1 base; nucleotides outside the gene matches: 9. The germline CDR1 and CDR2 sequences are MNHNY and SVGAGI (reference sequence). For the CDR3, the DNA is TGTGCCAGCAGGGGCCGACAGGGCCGAAGCAATCAGCCCCAGCATTTT. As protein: CASRGRQGRSNQPQHF.

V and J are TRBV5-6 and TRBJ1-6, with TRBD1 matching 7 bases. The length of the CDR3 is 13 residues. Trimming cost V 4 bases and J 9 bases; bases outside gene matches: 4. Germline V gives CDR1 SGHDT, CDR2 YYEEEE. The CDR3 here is CASSGTDGSPLHF. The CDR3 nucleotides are TGTGCCAGCAGCGGGACAGACGGTTCACCCCTCCACTTT. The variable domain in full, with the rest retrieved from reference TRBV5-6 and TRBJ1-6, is DAGVTQSPTHLIKTRGQQVTLRCSPKSGHDTVSWYQQALGQGPQFIFQYYEEEERQRGNFPDRFSGHQFPNYSSELNVNALLLGDSALYLCASSGTDGSPLHFGNGTRLTVT.

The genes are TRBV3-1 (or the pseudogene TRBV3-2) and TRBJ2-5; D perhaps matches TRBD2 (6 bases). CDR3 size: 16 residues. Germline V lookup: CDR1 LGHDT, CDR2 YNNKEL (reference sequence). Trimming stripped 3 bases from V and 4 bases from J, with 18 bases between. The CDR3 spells CASSQDPTGTRETQYF. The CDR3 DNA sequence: TGTGCCAGCAGCCAGGACCCGACCGGGACTCGAGAGACCCAGTACTTC.

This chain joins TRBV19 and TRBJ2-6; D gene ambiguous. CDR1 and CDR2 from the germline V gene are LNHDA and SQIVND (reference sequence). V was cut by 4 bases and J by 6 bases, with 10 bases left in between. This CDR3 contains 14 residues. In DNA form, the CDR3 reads TGTGCCAGTAGTAGGTACGGGTTGGCCAACGTCCTGACTTTC. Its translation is CASSRYGLANVLTF.

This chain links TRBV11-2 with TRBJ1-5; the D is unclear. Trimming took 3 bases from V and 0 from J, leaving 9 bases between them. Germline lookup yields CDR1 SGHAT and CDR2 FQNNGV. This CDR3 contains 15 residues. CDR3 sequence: CASSLERLSNQPQHF. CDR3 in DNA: TGTGCCAGCAGCTTGGAAAGACTTAGCAATCAGCCCCAGCATTTT. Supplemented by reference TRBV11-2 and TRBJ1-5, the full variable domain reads EAGVAQSPRYKIIEKRQSVAFWCNPISGHATLYWYQQILGQGPKLLIQFQNNGVVDDSQLPKDRFSAERLKGVDSTLKIQPAKLEDSAVYLCASSLERLSNQPQHFGDGTRLSIL.

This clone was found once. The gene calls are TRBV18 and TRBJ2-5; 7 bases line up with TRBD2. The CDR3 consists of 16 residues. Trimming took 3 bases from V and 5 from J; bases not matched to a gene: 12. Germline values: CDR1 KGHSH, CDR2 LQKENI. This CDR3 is CASSPNTAGGLETQYF. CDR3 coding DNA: TGTGCCAGCTCACCCAACACTGCCGGGGGGTTGGAGACCCAGTACTTC. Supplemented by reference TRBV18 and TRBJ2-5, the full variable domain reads NAGVMQNPRHLVRRRGQEARLRCSPMKGHSHVYWYRQLPEEGLKFMVYLQKENIIDESGMPKERFSAEFPKEGPSILRIQQVVRGDSAAYFCASSPNTAGGLETQYFGPGTRLLVL.

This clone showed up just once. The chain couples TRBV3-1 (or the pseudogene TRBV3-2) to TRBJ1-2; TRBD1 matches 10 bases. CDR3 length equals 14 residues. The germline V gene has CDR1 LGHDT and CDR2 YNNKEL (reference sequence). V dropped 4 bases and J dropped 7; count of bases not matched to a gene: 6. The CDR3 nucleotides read TGTGCCAGCAGCCCGGGACAGGGGATTGGTGGCTACACCTTC. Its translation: CASSPGQGIGGYTF.

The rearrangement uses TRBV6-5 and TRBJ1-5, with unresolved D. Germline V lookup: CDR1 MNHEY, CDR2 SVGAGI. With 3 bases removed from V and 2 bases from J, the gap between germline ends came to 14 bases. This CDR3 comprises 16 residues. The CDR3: CASSYNSGGGNQPQHF. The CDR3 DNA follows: TGTGCCAGCAGTTATAACTCCGGAGGTGGCAATCAGCCCCAGCATTTT.

The CDR3 sequence is CASTTGQGTVDIQYF. Here the CDR3 DNA reads TGTGCCAGCACCACCGGACAGGGGACCGTAGACATTCAGTACTTC. This rearrangement joins TRBV2 to TRBJ2-4, with 9 positions matching TRBD1. The ends lost 7 bases at V and 8 bases at J; junction bases unmatched: 12. This CDR3 region has 15 residues. Germline V lookup: CDR1 SNHLY, CDR2 FYNNEI.

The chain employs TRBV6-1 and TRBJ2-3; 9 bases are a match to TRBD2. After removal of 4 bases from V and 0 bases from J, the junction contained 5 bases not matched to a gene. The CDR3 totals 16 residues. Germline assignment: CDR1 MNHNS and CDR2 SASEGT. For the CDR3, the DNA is TGTGCCAGCAGTGCCGTAGCGGGGGATAGCACAGATACGCAGTATTTT. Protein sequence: CASSAVAGDSTDTQYF.

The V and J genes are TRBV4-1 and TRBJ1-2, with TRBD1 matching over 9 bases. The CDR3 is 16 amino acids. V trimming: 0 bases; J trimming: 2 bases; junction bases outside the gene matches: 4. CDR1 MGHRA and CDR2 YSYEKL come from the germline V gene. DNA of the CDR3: TGCGCCAGCAGCCAAGATAGCGGACAGGGGAACTATGGCTACACCTTC. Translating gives CASSQDSGQGNYGYTF.

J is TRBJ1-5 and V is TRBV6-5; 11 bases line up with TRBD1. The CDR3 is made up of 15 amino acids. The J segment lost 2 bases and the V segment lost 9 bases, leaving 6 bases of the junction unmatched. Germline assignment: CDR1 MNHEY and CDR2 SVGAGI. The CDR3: CARIGQGARNQPQHF. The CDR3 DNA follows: TGTGCCAGGATCGGACAGGGGGCCCGCAATCAGCCCCAGCATTTT.

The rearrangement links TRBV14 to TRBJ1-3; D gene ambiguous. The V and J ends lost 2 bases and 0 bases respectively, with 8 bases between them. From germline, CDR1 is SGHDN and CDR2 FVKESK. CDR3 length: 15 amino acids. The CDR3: CASSQTRISGNTIYF. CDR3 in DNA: TGTGCCAGCAGCCAAACACGCATCTCTGGAAACACCATATATTTT.

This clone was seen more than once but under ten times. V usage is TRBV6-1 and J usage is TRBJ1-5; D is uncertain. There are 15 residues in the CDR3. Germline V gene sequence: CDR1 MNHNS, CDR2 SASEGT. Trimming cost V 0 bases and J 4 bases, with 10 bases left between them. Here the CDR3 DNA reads TGTGCCAGCAGTGAAGCGCTGACGGGAAATCAGCCCCAGCATTTT. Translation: CASSEALTGNQPQHF.

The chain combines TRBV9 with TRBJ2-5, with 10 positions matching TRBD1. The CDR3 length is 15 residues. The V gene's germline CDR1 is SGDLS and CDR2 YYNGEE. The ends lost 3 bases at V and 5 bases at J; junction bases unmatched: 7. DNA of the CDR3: TGTGCCAGCAGCGGAGGGACAGGGGAGGTGGAGACCCAGTACTTC. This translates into CASSGGTGEVETQYF.

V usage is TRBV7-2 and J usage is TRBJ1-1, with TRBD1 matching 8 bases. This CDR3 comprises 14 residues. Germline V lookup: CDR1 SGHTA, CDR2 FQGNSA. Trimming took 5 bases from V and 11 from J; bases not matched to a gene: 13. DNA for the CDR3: TGTGCCAGCAGCCCAAGTACAGGGGGAAGGAACGCTTTCTTT. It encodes CASSPSTGGRNAFF.